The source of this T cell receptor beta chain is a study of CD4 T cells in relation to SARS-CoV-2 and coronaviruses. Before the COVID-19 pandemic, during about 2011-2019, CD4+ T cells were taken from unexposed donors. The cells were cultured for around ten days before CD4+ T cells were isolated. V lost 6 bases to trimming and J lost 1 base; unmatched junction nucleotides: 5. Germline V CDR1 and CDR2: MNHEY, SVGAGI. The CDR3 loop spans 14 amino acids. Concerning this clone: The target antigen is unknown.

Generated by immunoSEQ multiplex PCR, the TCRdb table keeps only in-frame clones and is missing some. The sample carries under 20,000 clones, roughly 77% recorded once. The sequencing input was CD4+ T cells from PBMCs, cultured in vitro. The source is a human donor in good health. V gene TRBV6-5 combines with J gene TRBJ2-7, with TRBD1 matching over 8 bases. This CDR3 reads CASRGTGLSYEQYF. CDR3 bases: TGTGCCAGCAGGGGGACAGGTCTATCCTACGAGCAGTACTTC.